What follows are 9 T cell receptor beta chains derived from one specimen sequenced in a study of blood T cell repertoires in COVID-19. Clones were sequenced by immunoSEQ multiplex PCR, and TCRdb holds only the in-frame ones, with some missing. Of under 350,000 clones listed, around nine tenths are singletons. Sequencing used peripheral blood. These receptors all come from a man aged 35 to 55 with acute or convalescent COVID-19.

The J gene is TRBJ2-1, the V gene TRBV19; no clear D gene. The CDR3 contains 14 residues. Germline CDR1 reads LNHDA; CDR2 reads SQIVND (reference sequence). Trimming pared 4 bases from V and 9 bases from J, leaving 16 bases between. Here the CDR3 DNA reads TGTGCCAGTAGTACCCAGACCGCGGCCCCTGAGCAGTTCTTC. Translated, it gives CASSTQTAAPEQFF.

The V and J genes are TRBV5-1 and TRBJ1-1; 10 bases agree with TRBD1. The trim removed 4 bases at V and 5 bases at J, leaving 11 bases unmatched. Germline CDR1 reads SGHRS; CDR2 reads YFSETQ. This CDR3 region has 16 residues. In DNA form, the CDR3 reads TGCGCCAGCAGCCCTCTCCCGGGACAGGGGAATACTGAAGCTTTCTTT. It yields the protein CASSPLPGQGNTEAFF. The full variable domain, completed using reference TRBV5-1 and TRBJ1-1, is KAGVTQTPRYLIKTRGQQVTLSCSPISGHRSVSWYQQTPGQGLQFLFEYFSETQRNKGNFPGRFSGRQFSNSRSEMNVSTLELGDSALYLCASSPLPGQGNTEAFFGQGTRLTVV.

The CDR3 DNA reads as TGTGCCAGCAGCTCTACAGGGGGGTCCTACGAGCAGTACTTC. The encoded protein is CASSSTGGSYEQYF. The V call is TRBV6-5, the J call TRBJ2-7, with 8 bases lining up with TRBD1. Losses at the gene ends were 6 bases for V and 1 base for J; bases not matched to a gene: 5. The CDR3 runs 14 residues. Germline V gene lookup returns CDR1 MNHEY and CDR2 SVGAGI.

CDR3 amino acids: CAFRDRDSYEQYF. Here the CDR3 DNA reads TGTGCCTTCCGGGACAGGGATTCCTACGAGCAGTACTTC. The J gene is TRBJ2-7, the V gene TRBV30; 9 nucleotides agree with TRBD1. The CDR3 is 13 residues long. Germline trimming cut 7 bases from V and 1 base from J; bases unmatched to any gene: 5. Germline V gene lookup returns CDR1 GTSNPN and CDR2 SVGIG (reference sequence).

This sequence joins TRBV12-3 or TRBV12-4 and TRBJ1-2, with a possible D match to TRBD1 (5 bases). The V and J ends lost 3 bases and 8 bases respectively, with 13 bases between them. The CDR3 is 13 amino acids. In DNA, the CDR3 is TGTGCCAGCAGTTTTGGAGGGGCGAGGGGCTACACCTTC. Amino acid sequence: CASSFGGARGYTF.

This chain joins TRBV28 and TRBJ1-2; D remains ambiguous. With 5 bases removed from V and 8 bases from J, the gap between germline ends came to 15 bases. This CDR3 contains 13 residues. Germline CDR1 and CDR2: MDHEN and SYDVKM. The CDR3 loop reads CASSTPGIGGYTF. Written as DNA, the CDR3 is TGTGCCAGCAGTACTCCGGGAATAGGGGGCTACACCTTC.

The chain is built from TRBV6-6 and TRBJ1-5, with D possibly being TRBD1 (6 bases). The CDR3 runs to 16 residues. V was pared by 4 bases and J by 7 bases, with 20 bases between. Per the germline V gene, CDR1 is MNHNY and CDR2 is SVGAGI (reference sequence). The CDR3 sequence is CASSFSRGGAVQPQHF. DNA of the CDR3: TGTGCCAGCAGTTTCTCCCGGGGGGGCGCCGTACAGCCCCAGCATTTT.

V is TRBV3-1 (or the pseudogene TRBV3-2) and J is TRBJ1-5; 8 nucleotides agree with TRBD1. The junction had 6 bases not matched to a gene; V was cut back by 5 bases and J by 3 bases. This CDR3 region has 15 residues. Germline CDR1 reads LGHDT; CDR2 reads YNNKEL (reference sequence). CDR3 loop: CASSAQGVSNQPQHF. As DNA, the CDR3 is TGTGCCAGCAGCGCACAGGGGGTCTCCAATCAGCCCCAGCATTTT.

The chain employs TRBV4-1 and TRBJ1-2, with a tentative D call TRBD1 (5 bases). Trimming took off 7 bases at V and 6 bases at J, with 21 bases between the two ends. Germline-derived CDR1 and CDR2 are MGHRA and YSYEKL. This CDR3 is 15 amino acids long. CDR3 protein: CASNSFGGSKNGYTF. For the CDR3, the DNA is TGCGCCAGCAACTCCTTTGGGGGGTCGAAGAATGGCTACACCTTC.